This paragraph reports one T cell receptor beta chain. This table comes from immunoSEQ multiplex PCR, and its TCRdb copy is limited to in-frame clones, with some not included. The table lists a few hundred thousand clones, roughly 90% of them singletons. The data were obtained in a study of cytomegalovirus exposure and HLA in healthy donors. Study-level background: A later analysis reported the roughly 120 validation repertoires used the same platform as the 550 to 800 first-cohort repertoires.

The receptor was isolated from a woman aged 18-29 years in good health and CMV-seronegative. Sample: PBMCs.

CDR3 nucleotides: TGTGCCAGCAGTTTATTCTACTACAATGAGCAGTTCTTC. Translating gives CASSLFYYNEQFF. This sequence joins TRBV27 and TRBJ2-1; D is unresolved. The V end lost 1 base, the J end lost 3 bases, and 4 bases lay between the germline ends. The CDR3 loop spans 13 amino acids. CDR1 is MNHEY and CDR2 is SMNVEV in the germline V gene (reference sequence).